The entry below describes one TCR beta chain. The CDR3 is 14 amino acids. V gave up 0 bases and J gave up 2 bases, with 7 bases separating them. CDR1 is SGHAT, CDR2 FQNNGV, per germline. For the second PCR, which ran for roughly 7 to 11 cycles, a sample-barcoded 5' primer and a J-beta primer mix were used. Each cDNA molecule received a tag from a template-switch adaptor that had 12 random nucleotides. One entry per CDR3 protein, called by TCRdb with MiXCR from the 5' RACE reads. The table has around 1,900,000 distinct CDR3 sequences, about two fifths seen once. The data stem from a study of blood T cells in healthy people across ages.

The sequence derives from a human donor in good health. The sequencing input was blood. The rearrangement uses TRBV11-2 and TRBJ2-5; D is undetermined. The CDR3 DNA is TGTGCCAGCAGCTTAGATGTCGTACAAGAGACCCAGTACTTC. The encoded protein is CASSLDVVQETQYF. Using reference TRBV11-2 and TRBJ2-5 for the parts outside the CDR3, the full variable domain is EAGVAQSPRYKIIEKRQSVAFWCNPISGHATLYWYQQILGQGPKLLIQFQNNGVVDDSQLPKDRFSAERLKGVDSTLKIQPAKLEDSAVYLCASSLDVVQETQYFGPGTRLLVL.